The following is a T cell receptor (beta chain) sequence with its context. A read error may account for a junction end that differs from germline. Other nucleotide sequences from this sample produce the same CDR3. These data come from a study of blood T cell repertoires in COVID-19. On the study more broadly: Sources were T cells, B-cell-depleted T cells, or PBMCs; the material itself was cDNA or gDNA.

Sequencing used immunoSEQ multiplex PCR; TCRdb keeps in-frame clones, though not all of them. The top ten hold approximately 2.3% of the sample, which has 100,000 to 150,000 clones, more than 60% seen once. This CDR3 has 15 residues. CDR1 is LGHDT and CDR2 is YNNKEL in the germline V gene (reference sequence). Source material: peripheral blood. This clonotype was obtained from a woman in her 70s with acute or convalescent COVID-19. The chain employs TRBV3-1 (or the pseudogene TRBV3-2) and TRBJ2-7; 8 nucleotides align to TRBD2. CDR3 sequence (DNA): TGTGCCAGTAGCCATGAGCGGGAGCTCGTCGGCGAGCAGTACTTC. Translation: CASSHERELVGEQYF.